The next 5 T cell receptor beta chains were all read from a single sample in a study of long-term antiretroviral therapy in people with HIV. Assay version v3.0 of immunoSEQ was used, and it was run at survey level. TCRdb's table, derived via immunoSEQ multiplex PCR, lists solely in-frame clones and lacks some. The table records about 25,000 clones, around four fifths of them present only once. The sequencing used unsorted PBMCs, collected 2.9 years after starting antiretroviral therapy. The source is a man between 45 and 60 years old with HIV.

The chain joins TRBV11-2 to TRBJ1-2; 7 bases fit TRBD1. The germline gives CDR1 SGHAT, CDR2 FQNNGV. This CDR3 has 15 amino acids. With V trimmed by 3 bases and J by 7 bases, 11 bases remained unmatched. The CDR3 region has the DNA TGTGCCAGCAGCTTGGCGGGAGGGGGCAGCTCTGGCTACACCTTC. It encodes CASSLAGGGSSGYTF.

V is TRBV15 and J is TRBJ2-7; possibly TRBD1 for D (5 bases). Trimming cost V 5 bases and J 2 bases, with 16 bases left between them. Looked up from germline, CDR1 is LNHNV and CDR2 is YYDKDF (reference sequence). The CDR3 runs to 15 residues. The DNA of the CDR3 is TGTGCCACCAGCTTTACGACAGCAGGGACCTACGAGCAGTACTTC. This encodes CATSFTTAGTYEQYF.

The rearrangement joins TRBV7-3 to TRBJ1-6; no reliable D call. The CDR3 consists of 13 residues. Germline V gives CDR1 SGHTA, CDR2 FQGTGA. With 2 bases removed from V and 11 bases from J, the gap between germline ends came to 10 bases. CDR3 protein: CASSLLSQAPLHF. The CDR3 nucleotides read TGTGCCAGCAGCTTACTCTCCCAGGCACCCCTCCACTTT.

The chain recombines TRBV30 with TRBJ1-1, with 11 positions matching TRBD1. Germline trimming cut 0 bases from V and 5 bases from J; bases unmatched to any gene: 2. The CDR3 contains 14 residues. The germline V gene encodes CDR1 GTSNPN and CDR2 SVGIG (reference sequence). The CDR3 sequence is CAWSVGTGGTEAFF. CDR3 bases: TGTGCCTGGAGTGTTGGGACAGGGGGAACTGAAGCTTTCTTT.

The V call is TRBV7-8, the J call TRBJ2-7; no reliable D call. The V gene's germline CDR1 is SGHVS and CDR2 FQNEAQ. CDR3 length equals 14 residues. V dropped 1 base and J dropped 5 bases, with 12 bases sitting between them. This chain's CDR3 is CASSLGLPRDEQYF. CDR3 nucleotides: TGTGCCAGCAGCTTAGGACTCCCTCGGGACGAGCAGTACTTC.